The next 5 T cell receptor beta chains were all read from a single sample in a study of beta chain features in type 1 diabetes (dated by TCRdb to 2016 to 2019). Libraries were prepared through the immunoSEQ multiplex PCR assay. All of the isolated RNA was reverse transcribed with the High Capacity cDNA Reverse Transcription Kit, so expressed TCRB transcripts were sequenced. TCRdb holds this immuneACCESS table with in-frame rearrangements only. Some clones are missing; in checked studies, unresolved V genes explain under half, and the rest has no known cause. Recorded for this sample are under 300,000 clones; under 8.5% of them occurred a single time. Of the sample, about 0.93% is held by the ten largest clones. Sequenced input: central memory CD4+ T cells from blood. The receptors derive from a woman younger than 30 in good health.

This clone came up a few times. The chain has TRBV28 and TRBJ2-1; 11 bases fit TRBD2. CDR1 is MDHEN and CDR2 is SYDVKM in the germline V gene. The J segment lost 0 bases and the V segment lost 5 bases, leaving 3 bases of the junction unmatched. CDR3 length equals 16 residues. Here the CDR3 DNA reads TGTGCCAGCAGTGTCACTAGCGGGAGCTCCTACAATGAGCAGTTCTTC. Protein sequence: CASSVTSGSSYNEQFF.

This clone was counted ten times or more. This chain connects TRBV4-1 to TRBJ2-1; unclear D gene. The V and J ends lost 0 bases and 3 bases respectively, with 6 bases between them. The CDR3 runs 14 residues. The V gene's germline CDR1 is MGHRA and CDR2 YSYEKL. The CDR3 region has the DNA TGCGCCAGCAGCCAAGATATCCGCTACAATGAGCAGTTCTTC. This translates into CASSQDIRYNEQFF.

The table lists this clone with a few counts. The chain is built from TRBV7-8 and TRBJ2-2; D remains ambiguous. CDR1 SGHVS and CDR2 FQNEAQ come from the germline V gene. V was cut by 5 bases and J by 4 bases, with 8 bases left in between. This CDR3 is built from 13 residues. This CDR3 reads CASSMGRTGELFF. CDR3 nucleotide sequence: TGTGCCAGCAGCATGGGCCGCACCGGGGAGCTGTTTTTT.

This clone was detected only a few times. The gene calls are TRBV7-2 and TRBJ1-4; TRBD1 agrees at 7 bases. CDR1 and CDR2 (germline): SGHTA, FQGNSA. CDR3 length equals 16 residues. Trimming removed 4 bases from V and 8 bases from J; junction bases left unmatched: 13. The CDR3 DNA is TGTGCCAGCAGCTCCCGACAGGGAGTCGAGAAAGAAAAACTGTTTTTT. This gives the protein CASSSRQGVEKEKLFF.

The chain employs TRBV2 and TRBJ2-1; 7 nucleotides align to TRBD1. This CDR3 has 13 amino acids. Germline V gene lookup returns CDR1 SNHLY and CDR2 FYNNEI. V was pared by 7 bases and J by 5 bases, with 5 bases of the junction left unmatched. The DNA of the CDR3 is TGTGCCAGCACTCGACAGGGTAACAATGAGCAGTTCTTC. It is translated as CASTRQGNNEQFF.